The 3 T cell receptor beta chains below all came from one sample that was sequenced in a study of post-analysis software for immune sequencing data. General study points: About 5 TRBV segments occurring more often in patients than controls included TRBV5-6, TRBV5-1 and TRBV20-1.

These receptors have no known antigen. Built from TCR beta cDNA, the libraries had unique molecular identifiers in them. TCRdb reprocessed the PCR reads with MiXCR, giving one entry per CDR3 protein. The table has about 770,000 distinct CDR3 sequences, about 45% seen once. Sequenced input: blood. The receptors come from a girl aged 5-17 years with multiple sclerosis.

V is TRBV5-1 and J is TRBJ2-3, with D perhaps matching TRBD2 (5 bases). The V gene's germline CDR1 is SGHRS and CDR2 YFSETQ. Trimming cost V 1 base and J 1 base, with 13 bases left between them. The CDR3 has 16 amino acids. This chain's CDR3 is CASSLTLAAGTDTQYF. CDR3 nucleotide sequence: TGCGCCAGCAGCTTGACGCTAGCAGCTGGCACAGATACGCAGTATTTT.

In this sample, this clonotype turned up a few times. The V and J genes are TRBV27 and TRBJ1-2; TRBD1 might be the D (5 bases). The germline V and J ends were trimmed by 2 bases and 4 bases, with 11 bases remaining between them. Germline assignment: CDR1 MNHEY and CDR2 SMNVEV (reference sequence). There are 14 residues in the CDR3. CDR3 coding DNA: TGTGCCAGCAGTTTACGGGGAGGGACCTATGGCTACACCTTC. Amino acid sequence: CASSLRGGTYGYTF.

The rearrangement joins TRBV5-8 to TRBJ1-1; TRBD1 is a possible D gene (5 bases). Trimming pared 0 bases from V and 8 bases from J, leaving 11 bases between. Germline lookup yields CDR1 SGHTS and CDR2 YDEGEE. The length of the CDR3 is 13 residues. This chain's CDR3 is CASSLGFGAEAFF. The DNA of the CDR3 is TGTGCCAGCAGCTTGGGATTTGGGGCCGAAGCTTTCTTT.